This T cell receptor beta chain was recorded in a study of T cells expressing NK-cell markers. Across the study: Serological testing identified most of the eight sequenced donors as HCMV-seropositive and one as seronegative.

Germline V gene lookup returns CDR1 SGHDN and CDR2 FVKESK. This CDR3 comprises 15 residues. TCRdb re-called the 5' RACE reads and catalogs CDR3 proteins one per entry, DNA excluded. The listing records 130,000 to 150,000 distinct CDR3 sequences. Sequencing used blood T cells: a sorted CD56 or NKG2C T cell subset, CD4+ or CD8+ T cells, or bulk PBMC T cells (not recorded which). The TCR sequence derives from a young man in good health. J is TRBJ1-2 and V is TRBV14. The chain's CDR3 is CASSQDMGGGYGYTF.